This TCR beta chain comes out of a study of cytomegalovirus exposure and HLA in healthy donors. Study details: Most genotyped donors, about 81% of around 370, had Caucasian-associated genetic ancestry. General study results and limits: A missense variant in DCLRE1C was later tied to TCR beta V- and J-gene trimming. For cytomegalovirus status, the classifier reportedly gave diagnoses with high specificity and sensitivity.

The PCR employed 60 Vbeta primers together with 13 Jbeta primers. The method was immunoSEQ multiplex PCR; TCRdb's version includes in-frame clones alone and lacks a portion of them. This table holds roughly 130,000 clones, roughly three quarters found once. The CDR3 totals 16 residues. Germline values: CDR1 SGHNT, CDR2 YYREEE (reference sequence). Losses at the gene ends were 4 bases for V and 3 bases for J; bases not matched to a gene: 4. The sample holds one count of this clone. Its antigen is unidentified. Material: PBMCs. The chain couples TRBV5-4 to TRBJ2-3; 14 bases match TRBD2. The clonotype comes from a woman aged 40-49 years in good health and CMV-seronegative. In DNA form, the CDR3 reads TGTGCCAGCAGCCTGGGACTAGCGGGGGATACAGATACGCAGTATTTT. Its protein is CASSLGLAGDTDTQYF.